The text below deals with one TCR beta chain. Its cognate antigen is unknown. These data come from a study of beta chain features in type 1 diabetes. The sequenced template was cDNA made from the entire isolated RNA. The data were produced by immunoSEQ multiplex PCR, yet TCRdb's version contains in-frame clones alone and is incomplete. The sample records fewer than 550,000 clones, over 10% being singletons. The CDR3 extends over 16 amino acids. CD4+ naive, central memory, regulatory and stem cell-like memory subsets were isolated by sorting on CD45RO/CCR7/CD25/CD127/CD95/CD27. Study results and limitations: Within each of all four CD4+ subsets, Type 1 diabetes patients had TCRB CDR3s that were moderately but significantly shorter.

The rearrangement joins TRBV21-1 to TRBJ2-4. TRBV21-1 is a pseudogene. Sequenced sample: naive CD4+ T cells from blood. The TCR originated in a woman between 18 and 30 years old in good health. Here the CDR3 DNA reads TGTGCCAGCACCCAAGGGGGGACATTCCCCAAAAACATTCAGTACTTC. Protein sequence: CASTQGGTFPKNIQYF.